Detailed here is one T cell receptor beta chain. Its target antigen remains unknown. One base away there is no much larger clone; base qualities are not given. Reading the label with the study, this specimen's time point is: cells obtained before transplantation from donor or recipient. CD3+CD4+ and CD3+CD8+ populations were FACS-sorted from unstimulated pre-transplant donor and recipient cells taken from spleen or lymph nodes. Trimming accounts for 1 base at V and 4 bases at J, while the number of junction bases matched to no gene is 10. Reading the germline V gene gives CDR1 SGHRS and CDR2 YFSETQ. CDR3 length: 16 amino acids, cysteine to phenylalanine. This entry keeps only the CDR3 DNA: 48 bases, framed from base 1. This sample is drawn from a study of graft-versus-host responses after intestinal transplantation (TCRdb year 2021). At the level of the whole study: Multivisceral, liver-intestinal, or isolated intestinal transplants were received by the recipients. Donor T cell macrochimerism was defined as a peak of at least 4% donor T cells among recipient peripheral blood mononuclear cells. Anti-thymocyte globulin induction was given to all recipients, followed by maintenance tacrolimus and steroids for approximately 3 years. After intestinal transplantation, graft-versus-host and host-versus-graft alloreactive T cell clones were followed in the graft, circulation and bone marrow using bulk TCR-beta CDR3 sequencing. Rather than going through the commercial service, samples from a few later patients were sequenced in-house on an Illumina MiSeq and processed with MiXCR. The cohort enrolled about two dozen intestinal transplant recipients, one of whom was a retransplant, and 3 patients without pretransplant specimens were excluded. To identify alloreactive clones, pre-transplant mixed lymphocyte reaction products were sequenced and compared with unstimulated pre-transplant donor and recipient T cells.

The library was prepared using the immunoSEQ multiplex PCR assay. For most patients, genomic DNA was isolated with the Qiagen DNeasy Blood and Tissue Kit and sent frozen to Adaptive Biotechnologies for TCR sequencing. Adaptive Biotechnologies carried out high-throughput TCR-beta CDR3 sequencing of genomic DNA for most patients. The published analysis was carried out like this. Adaptive's ImmunoSEQ software supplied the TCR sequencing data for around 19 patients, while MiXCR and VDJtools were used to process a few other patients. To correct CD4 versus CD8 sorting errors, sequences present in both subsets at a frequency ratio below 5:1 were removed. Because the origin of CDR3 nucleotide sequences shared between donor and recipient could not be assigned, those sequences were removed. To be classed as alloreactive, a clone needed at least 2-fold expansion over unstimulated cells and a minimum CFSE-low frequency of 0.002% (template counts) or 0.001% (read counts). Clones detected in sequenced pre-transplant spleen, lymph node, or MLR CFSE-low populations of the donor or recipient were defined as mappable. The cumulative frequency of alloreactive clones was calculated as a percentage of all sequences, weighted by copy number. This immuneACCESS table, as held by TCRdb, lists in-frame sequences with V and J called but not all clones. Of the missing ones, under half trace to an unresolved V gene in checked studies; the others have no known cause. The V and J calls and the clone size are those of that table, but D and trimming were determined from the DNA. The sample table records about 120,000 clones; 85% to 95% of these occur just once. Jointly, the top ten make up approximately 1% of the sample.

General conclusions and limits of the study: In patients with donor T cell macrochimerism, the allografts had high GvH to HvG T cell clonal ratios. GvH clones were detected in recipient bone marrow, and some of these GvH clones were observed earlier in ileal mucosa or blood, consistent with an intestinal mucosal origin. Conclusions were limited by the relatively low number and heterogeneity of intestinal transplant patients. Early after transplant, peak levels of circulating GvH clones were found to be associated with declines in HvG clones.

The sequence was obtained from a human donor who was the organ donor for an intestinal transplant. The rearrangement joined TRBV5-1 to TRBJ1-2, and 7 junction bases match TRBD1. The source was unstimulated CD8+ T cells sorted from spleen or lymph node cells, collected before transplant. The CDR3 is CASSLYSGQTSYGYTF. The nucleotides are TGCGCCAGCAGCTTGTACTCGGGACAGACTAGCTATGGCTACACCTTC.